One T cell receptor beta chain is described in this entry. Its specificity is unknown. Possible read error: a much larger clone is one base away. Time point specified: persistent/refractory GD, antithyroid drugs over 5 years with positive TRAb. RNA extracted from PBMCs served as the sequencing template. By American Thyroid Association guidelines, Graves' disease was diagnosed in the cohort. EDTA tubes received about 10 milliliters of collected peripheral blood. The data belong to a study of regulatory T cells in long-lasting Graves disease. Study-level findings and limits: TCR diversity was lower in persistent Graves' patients (versus newly diagnosed ones). Persistent disease preferred TRBV28, TRBJ1-2 and TRBJ2-5; new disease, TRBV20-1 and TRBJ2-1.

Construction of the TCR beta libraries employed iRepertoire HTBI primers in conjunction with Arm-PCR of CDR3 regions. One entry per CDR3 protein results from TCRdb running MiXCR on the multiplex PCR reads. The table shows 700,000 or so distinct CDR3 sequences, with around 30% occurring only once. The germline gives CDR1 MDHEN, CDR2 SYDVKM. This CDR3 region has 15 residues. The source of this sequence is a female donor with Graves disease. The gene calls are TRBV28 and TRBJ1-5, with TRBD1 as a possible D gene (6 bases). This specimen consisted of peripheral blood mononuclear cells (PBMCs), obtained when the disease was refractory, from a patient treated with antithyroid drugs. As DNA, the CDR3 is TGTGCCAACAGTGCATACCGGGACAACAATCAGCCCCAGCATTTT. Its protein is CANSAYRDNNQPQHF.